One T cell receptor beta chain is described in this entry. Its specificity is not known. This sample stems from a study of cytomegalovirus exposure and HLA in healthy donors. Study-wide points: Among the CMV-associated chains, a few were confirmed in vitro as specific for CMV antigens. Several of the most significant clusters appeared, in a later analysis, to be linked to common viral pathogens. TRBV6-2, TRBV6-3 and some other V segments were excluded as indistinguishable. According to an earlier analysis, most TCR beta V segments yielded productive rearrangements about 87% or about 30% of the time.

Primers included in the PCR were 60 Vbeta and 13 Jbeta primers. The table came from immunoSEQ multiplex PCR; TCRdb's copy has only in-frame clones and leaves some out. The sample holds some 130,000 clones; 60% to 80% are singletons and the top ten take around 2.2%. CDR3 length: 13 residues. In germline, CDR1 is SGHNT, CDR2 YYREEE (reference sequence). V was shortened by 0 bases and J by 1 base, with 5 bases between the two germline ends. This sequence was found in a man aged 30 to 39 in good health and CMV-seronegative. This chain links TRBV5-4 with TRBJ2-7; D not certain. Sequencing was carried out using PBMCs. CDR3 nucleotides: TGTGCCAGCAGCTTGGACCAGTCCTACGAGCAGTACTTC. It translates to CASSLDQSYEQYF.